The rows below give T cell receptor beta chains drawn from one sample of a study of blood T cell repertoires in COVID-19. Produced via immunoSEQ multiplex PCR; TCRdb's table is partial and in-frame only. The table has fewer than 60,000 clones, 81% seen once. Sequencing was carried out using peripheral blood. These TCRs come from a man in his fifties or sixties with COVID-19, enrolled during active disease. CDR3s include the opening cysteine and the closing phenylalanine or tryptophan. Each record gives: CDR3 protein, V gene, J gene.

CDR3: CASTLGGGYPQYF
V: TRBV12-3/TRBV12-4
J: TRBJ2-7

CDR3: CASSPQGERSYGYTF
V: TRBV3-1/TRBV3-2
J: TRBJ1-2

CDR3: CAWLPGTGNEKLFF
V: TRBV30
J: TRBJ1-4

CDR3: CSASSGGNSYEQYF
V: TRBV20-1
J: TRBJ2-7

CDR3: CASSLVQGGPEQYF
V: TRBV5-4
J: TRBJ2-7

CDR3: CASSFPRNEKLFF
V: TRBV12-3/TRBV12-4
J: TRBJ1-4

CDR3: CASSRRTGGMSNQPQHF
V: TRBV6-6
J: TRBJ1-5

CDR3: CASSPARTEAFF
V: TRBV6-5
J: TRBJ1-1

CDR3: CASSPQGDSLYGYTF
V: TRBV18
J: TRBJ1-2

CDR3: CASRGRGTQYF
V: TRBV6-5
J: TRBJ2-5

CDR3: CASTRTSGGPADTQYF
V: TRBV5-1
J: TRBJ2-3

CDR3: CASSLRQYGSDEQFF
V: TRBV14
J: TRBJ2-1

CDR3: CASSLEPGNGETQYF
V: TRBV5-4
J: TRBJ2-5

CDR3: CASSFGTAGYEQYF
V: TRBV19
J: TRBJ2-7

CDR3: CASSFDIGGVSGANVLTF
V: TRBV7-9
J: TRBJ2-6

CDR3: CASSFWTANSPLHF
V: TRBV27
J: TRBJ1-6

CDR3: CASNEWRQGDTGELFF
V: TRBV25-1
J: TRBJ2-2

CDR3: CASSLADRTSGNTIYF
V: TRBV7-9
J: TRBJ1-3

CDR3: CASRQDRVSEAFF
V: TRBV6-5
J: TRBJ1-1

CDR3: CASSFTTDRDAFF
V: TRBV6-5
J: TRBJ1-1

CDR3: CASRPRDRGGSPLHF
V: TRBV28
J: TRBJ1-6

CDR3: CASSLDGRGVTDTQYF
V: TRBV7-9
J: TRBJ2-3

CDR3: CASSQGPQGGASAGANVLTF
V: TRBV4-3
J: TRBJ2-6

CDR3: CASSRAGAGEDTQYF
V: TRBV18
J: TRBJ2-3

CDR3: CASSSRQSANYGYTF
V: TRBV6-5
J: TRBJ1-2

CDR3: CASSDQGPPGGYTF
V: TRBV19
J: TRBJ1-2

CDR3: CASRPGVWSNQPQHF
V: TRBV4-1
J: TRBJ1-5